A selection of T cell receptor beta chains follows, all from one sample in a study of metastatic and nonmetastatic thyroid tumors. MiXCR re-clonotyped the PCR reads for TCRdb. The data hold tens of thousands of clones, with about 30% observed a single time. Sequences were obtained from tumor tissue. Receptor source: a female donor with papillary thyroid cancer or a benign thyroid nodule (not recorded which). Some clones in this sample may be carry-over from other donors' samples. Each CDR3 is given with its conserved first and last residue. D genes are given only for firm matches. A row's size may be missing; if present it is once, few, many or a size class.

j_call	v_call	d_call	clone_size	cdr3_aa	cdr3_nt
TRBJ2-1	TRBV27	TRBD2	.	CASRSGGYNEQFF	TGTGCCAGCAGGTCGGGGGGCTACAATGAGCAGTTCTTC
TRBJ1-6	TRBV6-1	.	.	CASKTGGDNSPLHF	TGTGCCAGCAAGACCGGGGGGGATAATTCACCCCTCCACTTT
TRBJ2-7	TRBV28	.	few	CASSFNPDEQYF	TGTGCCAGCAGTTTTAATCCGGACGAGCAGTACTTC
TRBJ1-2	TRBV24-1	.	few	CATSDPTDYGYTF	TGTGCCACCAGTGACCCGACGGACTATGGCTACACCTTC
TRBJ2-2	TRBV5-8	TRBD1	.	CASSPGTGGTGELFF	TGTGCCAGCAGTCCCGGGACAGGGGGCACCGGGGAGCTGTTTTTT
TRBJ2-3	TRBV11-1	.	large	CASSLQGRSTDTQYF	TGTGCCAGCAGCCTACAGGGTAGGAGCACAGATACGCAGTATTTT
TRBJ1-1	TRBV6-1	TRBD1	.	CASSGDRADTEAFF	TGTGCCAGCAGTGGTGACAGGGCGGACACTGAAGCTTTCTTT
TRBJ2-1	TRBV11-1	.	.	CASSPSYSGTYNEQFF	TGTGCCAGCAGCCCCTCATATAGCGGAACCTACAATGAGCAGTTCTTC
TRBJ2-7	TRBV28	TRBD2	.	CASSRGLAGGGEQYF	TGTGCCAGCAGCCGTGGACTAGCGGGAGGTGGAGAGCAGTACTTC
TRBJ2-1	TRBV6-1	.	.	CASGPEYNEQFF	TGTGCCAGCGGGCCGGAGTACAATGAGCAGTTCTTC
TRBJ1-1	TRBV12-3/TRBV12-4	.	few	CASSLEWGTEAFF	TGTGCCAGCAGTCTTGAATGGGGCACTGAAGCTTTCTTT
TRBJ1-2	TRBV13	.	once	CASSSRVNYGYTF	TGTGCCAGCAGCTCCAGGGTTAACTATGGCTACACCTTC
TRBJ2-3	TRBV28	.	few	CASSFVAGTDTQYF	TGTGCCAGCAGTTTTGTCGCTGGCACAGATACGCAGTATTTT
TRBJ2-3	TRBV5-1	.	.	CASSRGGTDTDTQYF	TGCGCCAGCAGCCGTGGCGGGACCGACACAGATACGCAGTATTTT
TRBJ2-7	TRBV6-1	.	.	CASSDRVLTYEQYF	TGTGCCAGCAGTGACAGGGTCTTGACCTACGAGCAGTACTTC
TRBJ1-1	TRBV28	TRBD1	few	CAGGYRGPEAFF	TGTGCCGGCGGATACAGGGGCCCTGAAGCTTTCTTT
TRBJ1-1	TRBV25-1	.	.	CASSSLGQNTEAFF	TGTGCCAGCAGTTCCCTAGGACAGAACACTGAAGCTTTCTTT
TRBJ1-1	TRBV5-1	.	few	CASSLAGGYTEAFF	TGCGCCAGCTCTCTGGCGGGGGGGTACACTGAAGCTTTCTTT
TRBJ2-3	TRBV30	TRBD2	once	CAWSVGVGGWRYF	TGTGCCTGGAGTGTTGGGGTCGGGGGGTGGAGGTATTTT
TRBJ2-5	TRBV2	TRBD1	.	CASTGPGQGGQETQYF	TGTGCCAGCACTGGCCCGGGACAGGGGGGCCAAGAGACCCAGTACTTC
TRBJ2-5	TRBV2	.	.	CASSDGSREETQYF	TGTGCCAGCAGTGATGGGTCCCGGGAAGAGACCCAGTACTTC
TRBJ1-1	TRBV11-1	.	few	CASSLVGGASEAFF	TGTGCCAGCAGCTTAGTGGGGGGCGCATCTGAAGCTTTCTTT
TRBJ2-6	TRBV6-1	.	.	CASSEYEANVLTF	TGTGCCAGCAGTGAATACGAGGCCAACGTCCTGACTTTC
TRBJ1-6	TRBV5-1	TRBD1	.	CASSVDGTGERNSPLHF	TGCGCCAGCAGCGTGGACGGGACAGGGGAAAGGAACTCACCCCTCCACTTT
TRBJ2-7	TRBV6-1	TRBD1	.	CASSRPGTGLYEQYF	TGTGCCAGCAGTCGCCCCGGGACAGGCCTCTACGAGCAGTACTTC
TRBJ1-2	TRBV7-8	.	once	CASSLATGSYGYTF	TGTGCCAGCAGCTTAGCCACAGGGTCTTATGGCTATACCTTC
TRBJ2-1	TRBV20-1	.	.	CSAAVWGESYNEQFF	TGCAGTGCTGCGGTTTGGGGGGAATCCTACAATGAGCAGTTCTTC
TRBJ1-2	TRBV11-2	.	.	CASSLDRSGGYTF	TGTGCCAGCAGCTTAGACAGGTCCGGTGGCTACACCTTC
TRBJ2-7	TRBV6-1	TRBD1	.	CATGQGLGEQYF	TGTGCCACCGGACAGGGGTTGGGCGAGCAGTACTTC
TRBJ2-4	TRBV5-1	.	.	CASSPFGDTLAKNIQYF	TGCGCCAGCAGCCCCTTTGGGGACACACTAGCCAAAAACATTCAGTACTTC
TRBJ2-6	TRBV4-2	TRBD2	.	CASSQDLGAGGSGANVLTF	TGTGCCAGCAGCCAAGATCTGGGAGCGGGAGGCTCTGGGGCCAACGTCCTGACTTTC
TRBJ2-7	TRBV6-2/TRBV6-3	.	few	CASTWTTSAYEQYF	TGTGCCAGCACCTGGACTACCTCCGCCTACGAGCAGTACTTC
TRBJ2-1	TRBV10-1	.	.	CASSESRYNEQFF	TGCGCCAGCAGTGAGAGCAGGTACAATGAGCAGTTCTTC
TRBJ2-7	TRBV12-3/TRBV12-4	.	.	CASSLQLGGYGQYF	TGTGCCAGCAGTTTACAATTAGGCGGCTACGGGCAGTACTTC
TRBJ2-1	TRBV6-1	.	few	CASRAGSDNEQFF	TGTGCCAGCAGGGCCGGGAGTGACAATGAGCAGTTCTTC
TRBJ2-5	TRBV7-7	TRBD1	.	CASSLVQGEQETQYF	TGTGCCAGCAGCTTAGTTCAGGGGGAGCAAGAGACCCAGTACTTC
TRBJ2-2	TRBV19	TRBD2	few	CASIHLAGGTGELFF	TGTGCCAGTATTCATCTAGCGGGAGGCACCGGGGAGCTGTTTTTT
TRBJ2-2	TRBV20-1	TRBD1	.	CSASGQGASAGELFF	TGCAGTGCTAGCGGACAGGGGGCGAGTGCCGGGGAGCTGTTTTTT
TRBJ2-2	TRBV10-3	TRBD2	few	CAISESKLAGNTGELFF	TGTGCCATCAGTGAGTCGAAACTAGCGGGAAACACCGGGGAGCTGTTTTTT
TRBJ2-2	TRBV5-1	TRBD1	.	CASSLMTGITGELFF	TGCGCCAGCAGCTTGATGACAGGGATTACCGGGGAGCTGTTTTTT
TRBJ2-2	TRBV10-1	.	.	CASRGDLNTGELFF	TGCGCCAGCAGGGGCGACCTGAACACCGGGGAGCTGTTTTTT
TRBJ2-7	TRBV30	TRBD2	many	CAWSRLAGAYEQYF	TGTGCCTGGAGTAGGCTAGCGGGAGCGTACGAGCAGTACTTC